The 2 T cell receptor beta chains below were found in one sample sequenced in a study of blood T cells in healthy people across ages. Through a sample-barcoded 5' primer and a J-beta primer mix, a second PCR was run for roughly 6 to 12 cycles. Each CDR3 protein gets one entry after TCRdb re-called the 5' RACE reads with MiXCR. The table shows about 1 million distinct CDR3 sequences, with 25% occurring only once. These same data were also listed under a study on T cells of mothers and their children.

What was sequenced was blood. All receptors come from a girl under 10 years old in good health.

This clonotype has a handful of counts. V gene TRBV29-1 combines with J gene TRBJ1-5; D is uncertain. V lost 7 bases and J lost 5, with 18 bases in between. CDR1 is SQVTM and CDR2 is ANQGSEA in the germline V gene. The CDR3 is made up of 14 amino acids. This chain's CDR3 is CSEQTGREHQPQHF. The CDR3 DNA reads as TGCAGCGAACAAACCGGACGAGAGCATCAGCCCCAGCATTTT.

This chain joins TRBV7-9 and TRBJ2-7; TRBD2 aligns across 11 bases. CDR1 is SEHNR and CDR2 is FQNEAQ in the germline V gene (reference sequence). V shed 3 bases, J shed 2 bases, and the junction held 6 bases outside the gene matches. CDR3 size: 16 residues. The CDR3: CASSFYGTSGTYEQYF. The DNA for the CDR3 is TGTGCCAGCAGCTTTTACGGGACTAGCGGTACCTACGAGCAGTACTTC.